Each of the 24 T cell receptor beta chains below was sequenced from the same sample in a study of post-analysis software for immune sequencing data. No antigen has been assigned to these receptors. Study findings and constraints: When patients were compared with controls, 4 or 5 TRBV segments were more frequent, TRBV5-6, TRBV5-1 and TRBV20-1 among them.

Libraries were made from TCR beta cDNA, and they carried unique molecular identifiers. One entry per CDR3 protein results from TCRdb running MiXCR on the PCR reads. This sample yields about 500,000 distinct CDR3 sequences, of which roughly 45% are seen a single time; 12% belongs to the top ten. Material for sequencing was blood. These receptors came from a girl between 10 and 17 years old with multiple sclerosis.

V is TRBV4-1 and J is TRBJ1-2; D not resolved. CDR1 is MGHRA, CDR2 YSYEKL, per germline. The CDR3 loop spans 15 amino acids. Trimming left V 1 base short and J 5 bases short, with 14 bases between. CDR3 amino acids: CASSQGTAGPYGYTF. CDR3 bases: TGCGCCAGCAGCCAAGGGACGGCCGGACCTTATGGCTACACCTTC.

This sequence joins TRBV20-1 and TRBJ2-7; D not resolved. The CDR3 contains 15 residues. CDR1 is DFQATT, CDR2 SNEGSKA, per germline (reference sequence). Trimming pared 1 base from V and 6 bases from J, leaving 19 bases between. CDR3 residues: CSARAYLAGVGEQYF. The DNA of the CDR3 is TGCAGTGCTAGAGCCTATTTAGCTGGAGTCGGCGAGCAGTACTTC.

V is TRBV7-2 and J is TRBJ2-3, with D possibly matching TRBD1 (6 bases). The CDR3 extends over 16 amino acids. Germline CDR1 SGHTA, CDR2 FQGNSA. V lost 5 bases, J lost 4 bases, and 19 bases lay in between. For the CDR3, the DNA is TGTGCCAGCAGCCCCGACAGGACGAGGACCGCAGATACGCAGTATTTT. Residues: CASSPDRTRTADTQYF. Supplemented by reference TRBV7-2 and TRBJ2-3, the full variable domain reads GAGVSQSPSNKVTEKGKDVELRCDPISGHTALYWYRQSLGQGLEFLIYFQGNSAPDKSGLPSDRFSAERTGGSVSTLTIQRTQQEDSAVYLCASSPDRTRTADTQYFGPGTRLTVL.

This clonotype was seen a few times. This rearrangement joins TRBV12-3 or TRBV12-4 to TRBJ1-5; D is possibly TRBD1 (5 bases). Trimming stripped 3 bases from V and 1 base from J, with 7 bases between. The CDR3 covers 14 residues. The CDR3 DNA reads as TGTGCCAGCAGTTTCCCAGGGAGCAATCAGCCCCAGCATTTT. This gives the protein CASSFPGSNQPQHF.

The chain links TRBV20-1 to TRBJ2-2; D is perhaps TRBD2 (6 bases). Germline values: CDR1 DFQATT, CDR2 SNEGSKA (reference sequence). The germline V and J ends were trimmed by 6 bases and 3 bases, with 14 bases remaining between them. The CDR3 extends over 14 amino acids. DNA of the CDR3: TGCAGTGCAGGAGAACTAGCTGACACCGGGGAGCTGTTTTTT. Translation: CSAGELADTGELFF.

This clonotype was seen a few times. The V call is TRBV20-1, the J call TRBJ2-2; 7 bases are a match to TRBD1. The CDR3 has 14 amino acids. In germline, CDR1 is DFQATT, CDR2 SNEGSKA (reference sequence). V was clipped by 6 bases and J by 2 bases; unmatched bases: 6. CDR3 protein: CSARGTVNTGELFF. In nucleotides, the CDR3 is TGCAGTGCACGTGGGACAGTTAACACCGGGGAGCTGTTTTTT.

This chain joins TRBV12-3 or TRBV12-4 and TRBJ2-1, with 8 positions matching TRBD2. The CDR3 sequence is 13 residues long. V lost 4 bases and J lost 6; bases outside the gene matches: 2. Written as DNA, the CDR3 is TGTGCCAGCAGTTCCGGGACTAGCAATGAGCAGTTCTTC. Its protein product is CASSSGTSNEQFF.

This clonotype came up a few times. The rearrangement links TRBV28 to TRBJ1-2, with 9 bases fitting TRBD1. Germline assignment: CDR1 MDHEN and CDR2 SYDVKM. V lost 5 bases and J lost 4; bases outside the gene matches: 8. The CDR3 is 15 residues long. The CDR3 protein is CASSPPGQGAYGYTF. In DNA form, the CDR3 reads TGTGCCAGCAGTCCCCCGGGACAGGGCGCCTATGGCTACACCTTC.

The gene calls are TRBV29-1 and TRBJ2-7, with unresolved D. Trimming took off 4 bases at V and 1 base at J, with 11 bases between the two ends. The CDR3 consists of 13 residues. Germline V gene data show CDR1 as SQVTM and CDR2 as ANQGSEA. The CDR3 sequence: CSVVVLSSYEQYF. Here the CDR3 DNA reads TGCAGCGTTGTGGTACTATCATCCTACGAGCAGTACTTC.

The chain carries TRBV27 and TRBJ1-2; 8 bases line up with TRBD1. The V gene end was trimmed by 7 bases and the J gene end by 3 bases; junction bases not matched to a gene: 7. This CDR3 is built from 14 residues. Germline V lookup: CDR1 MNHEY, CDR2 SMNVEV (reference sequence). In DNA form, the CDR3 reads TGTGCCAGCAACTTACAGGGGGGTCACTATGGCTACACCTTC. Protein: CASNLQGGHYGYTF.

V gene TRBV28 combines with J gene TRBJ1-1, with D unresolved. Germline loops: CDR1 MDHEN, CDR2 SYDVKM. The germline V and J ends were trimmed by 7 bases and 1 base, with 4 bases remaining between them. The CDR3 runs to 11 residues. CDR3: CASKGNTEAFF. DNA for the CDR3: TGTGCCAGCAAAGGGAACACTGAAGCTTTCTTT.

The chain is built from TRBV7-9 and TRBJ2-4; 14 bases match TRBD2. The junction had 12 bases not matched to a gene; V was cut back by 5 bases and J by 6 bases. Germline CDR1 and CDR2: SEHNR and FQNEAQ (reference sequence). This CDR3 contains 18 residues. This CDR3 reads CASSPTPGLAGVGNIQYF. CDR3 DNA: TGTGCCAGCAGCCCCACCCCGGGACTAGCGGGAGTAGGAAACATTCAGTACTTC.

The V gene is TRBV15, the J gene TRBJ2-7, with TRBD1 matching over 8 bases. Germline V gives CDR1 LNHNV, CDR2 YYDKDF (reference sequence). The CDR3 covers 13 residues. Unmatched junction bases numbered 7, after V lost 8 bases and J lost 4 bases. The CDR3 DNA is TGTGCCACCTTACAGACAGGGGTTTACGAGCAGTACTTC. It yields the protein CATLQTGVYEQYF. Together with reference TRBV15 and TRBJ2-7, the CDR3 gives the full variable domain: DAMVIQNPRYQVTQFGKPVTLSCSQTLNHNVMYWYQQKSSQAPKLLFHYYDKDFNNEADTPDNFQSRRPNTSFCFLDIRSPGLGDTAMYLCATLQTGVYEQYFGPGTRLTVT.

This clonotype was seen more than once but under ten times. The CDR3 coding sequence is TGTGCCAGCAGCCCCGGGACTAGCCCCAATGAGCAGTTCTTC. It is translated as CASSPGTSPNEQFF. This chain connects TRBV9 to TRBJ2-1; 9 bases line up with TRBD2. V dropped 4 bases and J dropped 6; count of bases not matched to a gene: 5. From germline, CDR1 is SGDLS and CDR2 YYNGEE. The CDR3 extends over 14 amino acids.

Comment on this clonotype: A read error may be the cause here, since a much bigger clone is one base away. The chain uses TRBV27 and TRBJ1-1; no reliable D call. CDR1 MNHEY and CDR2 SMNVEV come from the germline V gene (reference sequence). The length of the CDR3 is 14 residues. V lost 9 bases and J lost 1, with 15 bases in between. The DNA of the CDR3 is TGTGCCAGTAGAATCCAGGAAAGGAACACTGAAGCTTTCTTT. It codes for CASRIQERNTEAFF.

The chain recombines TRBV12-3 or TRBV12-4 with TRBJ2-7, with a possible D match to TRBD2 (6 bases). With 3 bases removed from V and 0 bases from J, the gap between germline ends came to 18 bases. This CDR3 contains 17 residues. The CDR3 coding sequence is TGTGCCAGCAGTTTGTGGTCCGCGGGGAGAGACTCCTACGAGCAGTACTTC. It codes for CASSLWSAGRDSYEQYF.

The V call is TRBV11-2, the J call TRBJ2-3, with TRBD1 matching over 8 bases. V lost 9 bases to trimming and J lost 4 bases; unmatched junction nucleotides: 6. Germline loops: CDR1 SGHAT, CDR2 FQNNGV. The CDR3 has 13 residues. The chain's CDR3 is CASRQGSPDTQYF. Written as DNA, the CDR3 is TGTGCCAGTCGACAGGGGAGTCCAGATACGCAGTATTTT.

With respect to this clonotype: One end of the junction is discordant with germline, which a read error may explain. This chain connects TRBV3-1 to TRBJ2-3, with D possibly TRBD1 on 5 matching bases. The CDR3 runs 13 residues. Germline CDR1 is LGHDT and CDR2 is YNNKEL (reference sequence). This CDR3 is CASSGPSTGTQYF. CDR3 DNA: TGTGCCAGCAGCGGTCCGAGCACAGGTACGCAGTATTTT.

The chain uses TRBV3-1 and TRBJ2-1, with a tentative D call TRBD2 (6 bases). Between the trimmed V and J ends, which lost 0 bases and 2 bases, there was a span of 8 bases. Germline CDR1 LGHDT, CDR2 YNNKEL (reference sequence). This CDR3 contains 15 residues. CDR3 loop: CASSQDGGTYNEQFF. DNA of the CDR3: TGTGCCAGCAGCCAAGACGGGGGAACCTACAATGAGCAGTTCTTC.

This clonotype was seen only a few times. V usage is TRBV2 and J usage is TRBJ2-1; D unresolved. CDR3 length equals 13 residues. Germline values: CDR1 SNHLY, CDR2 FYNNEI. The V end lost 8 bases, the J end lost 5 bases, and 13 bases lay between the germline ends. CDR3 bases: TGTGCCAGCCAAGTGCCCGAGGACAATGAGCAGTTCTTC. This translates into CASQVPEDNEQFF.

This CDR3 is CASSVNRGHANTGELFF. CDR3 bases: TGTGCCAGCAGCGTAAACAGGGGACACGCGAACACCGGGGAGCTGTTTTTT. The V and J genes are TRBV12-3 or TRBV12-4 and TRBJ2-2; 7 nucleotides agree with TRBD1. The CDR3 consists of 17 residues. After removal of 6 bases from V and 0 bases from J, the junction contained 10 bases not matched to a gene.

As for this clonotype: Since no conserved phenylalanine or tryptophan closes the CDR3, a read error is the likely cause. V gene TRBV20-1 combines with J gene TRBJ2-7, with 11 nucleotides matching TRBD2. CDR1 is DFQATT, CDR2 SNEGSKA, per germline (reference sequence). The CDR3 totals 15 residues. The junction had 6 bases not matched to a gene; V was cut back by 2 bases and J by 3 bases. The CDR3 here is CSARSVAGGVYEQYL. The CDR3 DNA reads as TGCAGTGCTAGATCTGTAGCGGGAGGGGTCTACGAGCAGTACCTC.

The rearrangement links TRBV28 to TRBJ1-6; a possible D gene is TRBD1 (6 bases). Trimming removed 4 bases from V and 3 bases from J, with 7 bases in between. The germline CDR1 and CDR2 sequences are MDHEN and SYDVKM. There are 14 residues in the CDR3. The CDR3 reads CASSWTDYNSPLHF. The CDR3 DNA follows: TGTGCCAGCAGTTGGACAGACTATAATTCACCCCTCCACTTT. The full variable domain, its missing parts supplied by reference TRBV28 and TRBJ1-6, is DVKVTQSSRYLVKRTGEKVFLECVQDMDHENMFWYRQDPGLGLRLIYFSYDVKMKEKGDIPEGYSVSREKKERFSLILESASTNQTSMYLCASSWTDYNSPLHFGNGTRLTVT.

This clonotype was recorded once. The chain employs TRBV9 and TRBJ2-2; D is uncertain. The CDR3 consists of 13 residues. In germline, CDR1 is SGDLS, CDR2 YYNGEE. Trimming cost V 0 bases and J 6 bases, with 6 bases left between them. The CDR3 DNA follows: TGTGCCAGCAGCGTAGCCGCTGCCGGGGAGCTGTTTTTT. Protein sequence: CASSVAAAGELFF.